This TCR beta chain comes out of a study of shared clonotypes between healthy human individuals. Concerning this clone itself: Its antigen is still unknown.

Running of the assay took place at deep level. Libraries were prepared by immunoSEQ multiplex PCR; TCRdb keeps only in-frame clonotypes and omits some of them. Of roughly 680,000 clones in the sample, roughly 72% were seen once. Overall study findings and caveats: The study found roughly 5% of naive CD4 clonotypes shared across four donors.

Sequences were obtained from memory CD4+ T cells sorted from blood. Indicated subset: CD45RA-negative fraction. This sequence originates from a woman aged 25 to 39 in good health.

The CDR3 DNA sequence: TGTGCCAGCACCCTAGGACAGGTTGGCTATGGCTACACCTTC. This encodes CASTLGQVGYGYTF. This chain joins TRBV6-6 and TRBJ1-2, with 7 bases identical to TRBD1. Germline V gene lookup returns CDR1 MNHNY and CDR2 SVGAGI (reference sequence). Trimming removed 7 bases from V and 4 bases from J; junction bases left unmatched: 9. The CDR3 sequence is 14 residues long.